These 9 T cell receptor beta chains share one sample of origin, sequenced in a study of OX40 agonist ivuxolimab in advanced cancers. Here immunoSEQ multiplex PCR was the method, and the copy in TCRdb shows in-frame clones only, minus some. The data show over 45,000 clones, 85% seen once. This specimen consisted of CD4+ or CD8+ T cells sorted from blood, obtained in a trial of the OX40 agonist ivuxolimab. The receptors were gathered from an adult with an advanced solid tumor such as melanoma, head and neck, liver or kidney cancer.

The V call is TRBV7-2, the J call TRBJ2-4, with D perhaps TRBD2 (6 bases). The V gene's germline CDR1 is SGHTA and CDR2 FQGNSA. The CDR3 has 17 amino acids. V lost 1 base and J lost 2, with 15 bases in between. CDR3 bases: TGTGCCAGCAGCTTAGGAGGGTGGGGCGGGACCAAAAACATTCAGTACTTC. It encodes CASSLGGWGGTKNIQYF.

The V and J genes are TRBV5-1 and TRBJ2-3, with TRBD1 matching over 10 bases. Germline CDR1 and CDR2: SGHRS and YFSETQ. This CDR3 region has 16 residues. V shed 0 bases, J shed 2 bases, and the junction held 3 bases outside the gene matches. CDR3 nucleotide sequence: TGCGCCAGCAGCTTGGGACAGGGGGCCAACACAGATACGCAGTATTTT. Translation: CASSLGQGANTDTQYF.

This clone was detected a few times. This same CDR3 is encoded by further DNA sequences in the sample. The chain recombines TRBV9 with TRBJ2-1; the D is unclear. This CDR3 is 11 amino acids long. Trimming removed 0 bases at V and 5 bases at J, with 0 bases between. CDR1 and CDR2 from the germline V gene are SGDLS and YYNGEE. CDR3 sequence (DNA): TGTGCCAGCAGCGTAGACAATGAGCAGTTCTTC. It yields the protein CASSVDNEQFF.

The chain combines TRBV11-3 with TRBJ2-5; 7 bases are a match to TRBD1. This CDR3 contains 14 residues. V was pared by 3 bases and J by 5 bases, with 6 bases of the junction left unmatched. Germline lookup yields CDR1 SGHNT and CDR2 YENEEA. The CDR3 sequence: CASSLSPRGETQYF. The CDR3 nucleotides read TGTGCCAGCAGCTTGTCCCCCAGGGGGGAGACCCAGTACTTC.

The CDR3 loop is CASSVATKTQYF. CDR3 sequence (DNA): TGTGCCAGCAGCGTAGCGACCAAGACCCAGTACTTC. The J gene is TRBJ2-5, the V gene TRBV6-1; tentatively, D is TRBD2 (5 bases). The CDR3 is 12 residues long. V gave up 6 bases and J gave up 6 bases, with 11 bases separating them. In germline, CDR1 is MNHNS, CDR2 SASEGT.

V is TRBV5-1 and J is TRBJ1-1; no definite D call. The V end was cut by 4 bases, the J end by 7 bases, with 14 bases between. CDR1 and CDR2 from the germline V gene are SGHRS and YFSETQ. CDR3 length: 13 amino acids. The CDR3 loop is CASSLTERGEAFF. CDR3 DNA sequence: TGCGCCAGCAGCCTGACCGAACGTGGTGAAGCTTTCTTT.

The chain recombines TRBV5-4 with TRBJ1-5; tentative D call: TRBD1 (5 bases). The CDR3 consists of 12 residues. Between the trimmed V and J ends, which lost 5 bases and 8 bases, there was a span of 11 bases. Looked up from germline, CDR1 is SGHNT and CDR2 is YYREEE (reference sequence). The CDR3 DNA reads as TGTGCCAGCAGTCGCTCGGGGGAGCCCCAGCATTTT. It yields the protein CASSRSGEPQHF.

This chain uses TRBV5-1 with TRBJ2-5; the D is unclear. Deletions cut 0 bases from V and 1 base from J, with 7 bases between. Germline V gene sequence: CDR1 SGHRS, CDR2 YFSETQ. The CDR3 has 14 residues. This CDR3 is CASSLGWGQETQYF. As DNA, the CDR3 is TGCGCCAGCAGCTTGGGCTGGGGCCAAGAGACCCAGTACTTC.

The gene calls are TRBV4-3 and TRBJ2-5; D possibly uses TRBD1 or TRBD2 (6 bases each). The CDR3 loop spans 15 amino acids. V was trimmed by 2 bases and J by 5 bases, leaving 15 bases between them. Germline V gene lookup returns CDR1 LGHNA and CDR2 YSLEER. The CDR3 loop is CASSQLGGPRETQYF. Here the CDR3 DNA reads TGCGCCAGCAGCCAACTCGGGGGCCCCAGGGAGACCCAGTACTTC.